These T cell receptor beta chains were read from a single sample in a study of T cells after posttransplantation cyclophosphamide. This table comes from immunoSEQ multiplex PCR, and its TCRdb copy is limited to in-frame clones, with some not included. The sample has 2,000 or so clones; 83% are singletons. What was sequenced was CD8+ T cells sorted from bone marrow. Receptor source: a woman aged 50 to 65 in good health and a related stem cell transplant donor. CDR3s leave out the opening cysteine and the closing phenylalanine or tryptophan. The order of the fields is J gene, V gene, CDR3 protein.

j_call: TRBJ1-1; v_call: TRBV4-1; cdr3_aa: ASSHIQALNTEAF
j_call: TRBJ2-7; v_call: TRBV7-9; cdr3_aa: ASSPSYDRGLKEQY
j_call: TRBJ2-1; v_call: TRBV13; cdr3_aa: ASSPHTQRDEQF
j_call: TRBJ2-7; v_call: TRBV19; cdr3_aa: ASSSPRDMARGEQY
j_call: TRBJ2-1; v_call: TRBV5-1; cdr3_aa: ASTPQGHSALGDEQF
j_call: TRBJ1-6; v_call: TRBV28; cdr3_aa: ASSLGWGGRSNSPLH
j_call: TRBJ2-7; v_call: TRBV6-5; cdr3_aa: ASSYGGGGYEQY
j_call: TRBJ2-7; v_call: TRBV7-8; cdr3_aa: ASSSYMTSGRPFYEQY
j_call: TRBJ2-7; v_call: TRBV6-5; cdr3_aa: ASSYGPQSYEQY
j_call: TRBJ2-2; v_call: TRBV5-6; cdr3_aa: ASSPSGGGPFAGELF
j_call: TRBJ2-7; v_call: TRBV28; cdr3_aa: ASSLGGGGTTYEQY
j_call: TRBJ1-2; v_call: TRBV5-4; cdr3_aa: ASSFGTGGDYGYT
j_call: TRBJ1-2; v_call: TRBV27; cdr3_aa: ASREQGAHGYT
j_call: TRBJ1-5; v_call: TRBV5-1; cdr3_aa: ASSWGDRGLRGEPQH
j_call: TRBJ1-5; v_call: TRBV19; cdr3_aa: ASSIDLWGGNQPQH
j_call: TRBJ2-7; v_call: TRBV7-9; cdr3_aa: ASSSRDYTYEQY
j_call: TRBJ1-3; v_call: TRBV27; cdr3_aa: ASRGQGEGNTIY
j_call: TRBJ1-1; v_call: TRBV19; cdr3_aa: ASSIVLGSTGEDTEAF
j_call: TRBJ2-1; v_call: TRBV6-5; cdr3_aa: ASRVGLADEQF
j_call: TRBJ2-5; v_call: TRBV2; cdr3_aa: ASSVQRGVVQETQY
j_call: TRBJ1-3; v_call: TRBV30; cdr3_aa: AWKRPGNTIY
j_call: TRBJ1-1; v_call: TRBV7-9; cdr3_aa: ASSLGQLYTEAF